The rows below give T cell receptor beta chains drawn from one sample of a study of beta chain features in type 1 diabetes. Profiled with immunoSEQ multiplex PCR; TCRdb holds only in-frame clones, not every one. The sample has about 210,000 clones; 11% are singletons. The sample consisted of central memory CD4+ T cells from blood. The receptors derive from a man aged 18 to 30 in good health. The CDR3 runs from the conserved cysteine through the conserved F or W. Fields, in order: CDR3 DNA, CDR3 protein, V gene, J gene, D gene, clone size. A D gene is named only where the DNA matches it firmly. Rows may omit the clone size; those that give it use once, few, many or a size class.

CDR3nt: TGTGCCAGCAGTGAATCAGGCAGGGGAAGGGACGAGCAGTACTTC
CDR3aa: CASSESGRGRDEQYF
v_gene: TRBV25-1
j_gene: TRBJ2-7
d_gene: NA
abundance: few

CDR3nt: TGTGCCAGCAGTTACTCGACAAACTACTACGAGCAGTACTTC
CDR3aa: CASSYSTNYYEQYF
v_gene: TRBV6-5
j_gene: TRBJ2-7
d_gene: NA
abundance: few

CDR3nt: TGTGCCTGGAGTGTAGCCCATGGCTACACCTTC
CDR3aa: CAWSVAHGYTF
v_gene: TRBV30
j_gene: TRBJ1-2
d_gene: NA
abundance: NA

CDR3nt: TGTGCCAGCAGCTCTAGACAGGCCCGATCAGACTTC
CDR3aa: CASSSRQARSDF
v_gene: TRBV7-2
j_gene: TRBJ2-7
d_gene: NA
abundance: NA

CDR3nt: TGCAGCGTTGAAGGACCCGCCAATGGCTACACCTTC
CDR3aa: CSVEGPANGYTF
v_gene: TRBV29-1
j_gene: TRBJ1-2
d_gene: NA
abundance: NA

CDR3nt: TGTGCCTGGAGGCAGGGGTACACCGGGGAGCTGTTTTTT
CDR3aa: CAWRQGYTGELFF
v_gene: TRBV30
j_gene: TRBJ2-2
d_gene: NA
abundance: few

CDR3nt: TGTGCCAGCAGCTTTTGGGGCCAGGAGGAAAAACTGTTTTTT
CDR3aa: CASSFWGQEEKLFF
v_gene: TRBV7-9
j_gene: TRBJ1-4
d_gene: NA
abundance: few

CDR3nt: TGTGCCATCAGGGGACAGGGGGGAGACATTCAGTACTTC
CDR3aa: CAIRGQGGDIQYF
v_gene: TRBV10-3
j_gene: TRBJ2-4
d_gene: TRBD1
abundance: few

CDR3nt: TGTGCCAGCAGTTTCCCCGGGACAGGGAGGGACGAGCAGTACTTC
CDR3aa: CASSFPGTGRDEQYF
v_gene: TRBV28
j_gene: TRBJ2-7
d_gene: TRBD1
abundance: NA

CDR3nt: TGTGCCAGCAGCCCAAGGACGGACGGCTACACCTTC
CDR3aa: CASSPRTDGYTF
v_gene: TRBV9
j_gene: TRBJ1-2
d_gene: NA
abundance: few

CDR3nt: TGTGCCTGGGGGACTAGCGGGGGAGGCTGGACCCAGTACTTC
CDR3aa: CAWGTSGGGWTQYF
v_gene: TRBV30
j_gene: TRBJ2-5
d_gene: TRBD2
abundance: NA

CDR3nt: TGTGCCAGCAGCTTGGAGGGTTCGGGTGGCTACACCTTC
CDR3aa: CASSLEGSGGYTF
v_gene: TRBV7-2
j_gene: TRBJ1-2
d_gene: NA
abundance: NA

CDR3nt: TGCGCCAGCAGCTTGGGTGCTGGGGCCAACGTCCTGACTTTC
CDR3aa: CASSLGAGANVLTF
v_gene: TRBV5-1
j_gene: TRBJ2-6
d_gene: NA
abundance: few

CDR3nt: TGTGCCAGCACCTCCAATACGGGGATTCGCGAGCAGTACTTC
CDR3aa: CASTSNTGIREQYF
v_gene: TRBV13
j_gene: TRBJ2-7
d_gene: NA
abundance: few

CDR3nt: TGCAGCGTTGAAGATTATGGGGGCGAGGAGCAGTACTTC
CDR3aa: CSVEDYGGEEQYF
v_gene: TRBV29-1
j_gene: TRBJ2-7
d_gene: NA
abundance: NA

CDR3nt: TGTGCCAGCAGCCCAGGATGGGGGCATAATTCACCCCTCCACTTT
CDR3aa: CASSPGWGHNSPLHF
v_gene: TRBV7-2
j_gene: TRBJ1-6
d_gene: NA
abundance: few

CDR3nt: TGTGCCAGCAGCTTAGTAGGCAGGGGATCCCACGAGCAGTACTTC
CDR3aa: CASSLVGRGSHEQYF
v_gene: TRBV7-9
j_gene: TRBJ2-7
d_gene: NA
abundance: many

CDR3nt: TGCAGCGGGCGACAGGGCGTTGAGACTGAAGCTTTCTTT
CDR3aa: CSGRQGVETEAFF
v_gene: TRBV29-1
j_gene: TRBJ1-1
d_gene: TRBD1
abundance: NA

CDR3nt: TGTGCCAGCAGTACGACCGTCCAGGGCACAGATACGCAGTATTTT
CDR3aa: CASSTTVQGTDTQYF
v_gene: TRBV2
j_gene: TRBJ2-3
d_gene: NA
abundance: few

CDR3nt: TGTGCCAGCAGTACGGGACTCCCACGGGACTATGGCTACACCTTC
CDR3aa: CASSTGLPRDYGYTF
v_gene: TRBV6-5
j_gene: TRBJ1-2
d_gene: NA
abundance: few

CDR3nt: TGTGCCAGCCGCCGGGATACCCACGATCAGCCCCAGCATTTT
CDR3aa: CASRRDTHDQPQHF
v_gene: TRBV2
j_gene: TRBJ1-5
d_gene: NA
abundance: few

CDR3nt: TGTGCCAGCAGTGTCCTCATGCGGGCCCTAGGAGGGGGCGAGCAGTACTTC
CDR3aa: CASSVLMRALGGGEQYF
v_gene: TRBV6-1
j_gene: TRBJ2-7
d_gene: NA
abundance: few

CDR3nt: TGTGCCGCTGGGAATGCGGAGATCTACAATGAGCAGTTCTTC
CDR3aa: CAAGNAEIYNEQFF
v_gene: TRBV15
j_gene: TRBJ2-1
d_gene: NA
abundance: few

CDR3nt: TGTGCCAGCAGCCCGCGGGCGACAGGGGCCGCCTTGGGCAATCAGCCCCAGCATTTT
CDR3aa: CASSPRATGAALGNQPQHF
v_gene: TRBV21-1
j_gene: TRBJ1-5
d_gene: NA
abundance: few

CDR3nt: TGTGCCAGCAGGGGACAGGGGGGTCCCTACGAGCAGTACTTC
CDR3aa: CASRGQGGPYEQYF
v_gene: TRBV25-1
j_gene: TRBJ2-7
d_gene: TRBD1
abundance: few

CDR3nt: TGTGCCAGCAGTGTAGGCAGTCCCCAGCCCCAGCATTTT
CDR3aa: CASSVGSPQPQHF
v_gene: TRBV2
j_gene: TRBJ1-5
d_gene: NA
abundance: few